This T cell receptor gamma chain was documented in a study of human gamma delta and Vdelta1 T cells (dated by TCRdb to the late 2010s). With respect to the entire study: Delta One T cells, Vd1+ gamma-delta T cells, were investigated in the study as cytotoxic effectors against acute myeloid leukemia.

CDR1 and CDR2, looked up from the germline V gene, are VINAFY and YDVSNSKD. V lost 0 bases and J lost 1 base, and the count of bases not matched to a germline gene is 6. The CDR3 spans 15 residues, from the cysteine through the phenylalanine. CDR3 DNA only is kept here, 45 bases in frame from base 1. The library was obtained by PCR. TCRdb lists the instrument as Illumina MiSeq. After TCRdb called clones again from the public reads with CATT, rows with identical DNA were merged. In all, the sample holds thousands of gamma-chain clones, and roughly 5.2% of those were seen once. Around 14% of the sample belongs to the ten largest clones. By sample share, this clone is medium-sized (0.01 to 0.1%). Its antigen is not yet known. No quality values exist for individual bases; no much larger clone is one base distant.

The receptor chain draws on TRGV5 and TRGJ1 or TRGJ2. The receptor was derived from a human donor in good health. The sample taken for sequencing was naive CD27+ Vdelta1 gamma-delta T cells from blood. For the CDR3, the sequence is CATWDRDYNYYKKLF. The DNA sequence is given as TGTGCCACCTGGGACAGGGACTACAATTATTATAAGAAACTCTTT.